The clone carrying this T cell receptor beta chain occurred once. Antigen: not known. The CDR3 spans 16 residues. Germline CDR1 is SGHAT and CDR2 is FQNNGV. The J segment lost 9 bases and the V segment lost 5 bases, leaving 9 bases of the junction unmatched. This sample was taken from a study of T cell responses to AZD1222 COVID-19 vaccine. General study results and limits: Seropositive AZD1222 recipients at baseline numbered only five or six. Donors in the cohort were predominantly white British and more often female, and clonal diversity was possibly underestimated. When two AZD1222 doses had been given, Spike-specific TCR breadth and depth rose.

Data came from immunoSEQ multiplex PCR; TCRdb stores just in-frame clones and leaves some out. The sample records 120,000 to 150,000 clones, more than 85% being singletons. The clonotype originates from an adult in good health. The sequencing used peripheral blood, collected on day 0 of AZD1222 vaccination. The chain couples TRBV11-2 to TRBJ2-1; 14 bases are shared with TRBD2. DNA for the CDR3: TGTGCCAGCAGCGGCCAAGGGACTAGCGGGAGCACTGAGCAGTTCTTC. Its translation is CASSGQGTSGSTEQFF.